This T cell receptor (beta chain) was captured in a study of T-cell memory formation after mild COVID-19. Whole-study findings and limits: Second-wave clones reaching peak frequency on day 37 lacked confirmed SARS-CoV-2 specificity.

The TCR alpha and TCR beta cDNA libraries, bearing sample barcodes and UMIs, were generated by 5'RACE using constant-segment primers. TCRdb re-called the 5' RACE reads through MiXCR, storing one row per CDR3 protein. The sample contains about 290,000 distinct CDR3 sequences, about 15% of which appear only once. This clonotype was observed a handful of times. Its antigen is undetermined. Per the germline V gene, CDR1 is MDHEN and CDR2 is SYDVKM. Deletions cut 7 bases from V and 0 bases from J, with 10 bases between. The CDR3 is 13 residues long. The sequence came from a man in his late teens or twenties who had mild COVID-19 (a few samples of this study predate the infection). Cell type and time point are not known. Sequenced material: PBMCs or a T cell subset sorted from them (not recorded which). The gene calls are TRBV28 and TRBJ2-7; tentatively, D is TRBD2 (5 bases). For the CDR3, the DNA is TGTGCCAGCAAACCGGGGATCTCCTACGAGCAGTACGTC. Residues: CASKPGISYEQYV.